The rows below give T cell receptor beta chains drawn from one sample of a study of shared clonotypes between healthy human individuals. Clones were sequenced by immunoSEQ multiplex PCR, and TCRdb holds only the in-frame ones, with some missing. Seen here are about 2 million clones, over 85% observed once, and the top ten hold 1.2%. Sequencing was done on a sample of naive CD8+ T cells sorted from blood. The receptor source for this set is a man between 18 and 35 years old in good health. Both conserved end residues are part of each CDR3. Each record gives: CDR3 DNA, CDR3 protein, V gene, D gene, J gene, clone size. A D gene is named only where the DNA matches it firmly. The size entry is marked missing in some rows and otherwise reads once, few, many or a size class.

CDR3nt: TGTGCCAGCAGCTTAGGGGACCTAGCGGGCCTTGTTTCCTACAATGAGCAGTTCTTC
CDR3aa: CASSLGDLAGLVSYNEQFF
v_gene: TRBV11-3
d_gene: TRBD2
j_gene: TRBJ2-1
abundance: NA

CDR3nt: TGTGCCAGCAGCCCGAGGGGGCCCACCTACGAGCAGTACTTC
CDR3aa: CASSPRGPTYEQYF
v_gene: TRBV7-9
d_gene: TRBD1
j_gene: TRBJ2-7
abundance: NA

CDR3nt: TGCGCCAGCAGCCAAGACGGACAGCCTGGATCTGGGGCCAACGTCCTGACTTTC
CDR3aa: CASSQDGQPGSGANVLTF
v_gene: TRBV4-1
d_gene: NA
j_gene: TRBJ2-6
abundance: once

CDR3nt: TGCGCCAGCAGCCAAGACGGCAGCGGCTACGAGCAGTACTTC
CDR3aa: CASSQDGSGYEQYF
v_gene: TRBV4-3
d_gene: NA
j_gene: TRBJ2-7
abundance: NA

CDR3nt: TGTGCCAGCAGCTTAGCCATCCTATGGGGGGAGGTGAACACTGAAGCTTTCTTT
CDR3aa: CASSLAILWGEVNTEAFF
v_gene: TRBV7-2
d_gene: NA
j_gene: TRBJ1-1
abundance: once

CDR3nt: TGCGCCAGCAGCGGGGGGCATTCCTACGAGCAGTACTTC
CDR3aa: CASSGGHSYEQYF
v_gene: TRBV10-2
d_gene: NA
j_gene: TRBJ2-7
abundance: NA

CDR3nt: TGTGCCAGCAGCTTAGAAGGGGGGCACTCACCCCTCCACTTT
CDR3aa: CASSLEGGHSPLHF
v_gene: TRBV11-2
d_gene: NA
j_gene: TRBJ1-6
abundance: once

CDR3nt: TGTGCCAGCAGCTTAACCGGGGGGGTCGGCGAGCAGTACTTC
CDR3aa: CASSLTGGVGEQYF
v_gene: TRBV11-2
d_gene: TRBD2
j_gene: TRBJ2-7
abundance: NA

CDR3nt: TGTGCCAGCAGCTTGGGGGGGGCAGCCTACTCACCCCTCCACTTT
CDR3aa: CASSLGGAAYSPLHF
v_gene: TRBV5-4
d_gene: NA
j_gene: TRBJ1-6
abundance: few

CDR3nt: TGTGCCAGCAGCGTCCTTAAGCGGGGGGGAGAAGAGACCCAGTACTTC
CDR3aa: CASSVLKRGGEETQYF
v_gene: TRBV27
d_gene: TRBD2
j_gene: TRBJ2-5
abundance: NA

CDR3nt: TGCGCCAGCAGCCAAGACTCGGGGGCCGGTTTCTACGAGCAGTACTTC
CDR3aa: CASSQDSGAGFYEQYF
v_gene: TRBV4-1
d_gene: NA
j_gene: TRBJ2-7
abundance: NA

CDR3nt: TGTGCCAGTAGTATGGACGAGTCTGAAGCTTTCTTT
CDR3aa: CASSMDESEAFF
v_gene: TRBV19
d_gene: NA
j_gene: TRBJ1-1
abundance: NA

CDR3nt: TGTGCCAGCAGCTTTCCCCCCCCCGCCCCGAAAGGGGATAATGAAAAACTGTTTTTT
CDR3aa: CASSFPPPAPKGDNEKLFF
v_gene: TRBV7-9
d_gene: NA
j_gene: TRBJ1-4
abundance: NA

CDR3nt: TGTGCCAGCAGCCCGACAGGGAGAGTCTACGAGCAGTACTTC
CDR3aa: CASSPTGRVYEQYF
v_gene: TRBV7-9
d_gene: TRBD1
j_gene: TRBJ2-7
abundance: NA

CDR3nt: TGTGCCAGCAGCCAGGGGACCTACGAGCAGTACTTC
CDR3aa: CASSQGTYEQYF
v_gene: TRBV7-9
d_gene: NA
j_gene: TRBJ2-7
abundance: few

CDR3nt: TGTGCCAGCAGCGTAGCAGTTGGGGGTTCCTACGAGCAGTACTTC
CDR3aa: CASSVAVGGSYEQYF
v_gene: TRBV9
d_gene: NA
j_gene: TRBJ2-7
abundance: NA

CDR3nt: TGTGCCAGCCGCCCCCGGACAGGGGGTTGGGAGCAGTACTTC
CDR3aa: CASRPRTGGWEQYF
v_gene: TRBV27
d_gene: TRBD1
j_gene: TRBJ2-7
abundance: once

CDR3nt: TGTGCCAGGGGACCGGCTGTATCTTACAATGAGCAGTTCTTC
CDR3aa: CARGPAVSYNEQFF
v_gene: TRBV10-3
d_gene: NA
j_gene: TRBJ2-1
abundance: NA

CDR3nt: TGTGCCAGCCTGGGGCAGGGGCCCTCCTACGAGCAGTACTTC
CDR3aa: CASLGQGPSYEQYF
v_gene: TRBV5-8
d_gene: NA
j_gene: TRBJ2-7
abundance: NA

CDR3nt: TGTGCCAGCAGGGGACAGGGGGGCACTGAAGCTTTCTTT
CDR3aa: CASRGQGGTEAFF
v_gene: TRBV5-4
d_gene: TRBD1
j_gene: TRBJ1-1
abundance: NA

CDR3nt: TGTGCCAGCAGCCAGTGGGGGGCCGGTTCAAAAGAGACCCAGTACTTC
CDR3aa: CASSQWGAGSKETQYF
v_gene: TRBV9
d_gene: NA
j_gene: TRBJ2-5
abundance: NA

CDR3nt: TGTGCCATCGACGGCGGGGTAAGCACAGATACGCAGTATTTT
CDR3aa: CAIDGGVSTDTQYF
v_gene: TRBV10-3
d_gene: NA
j_gene: TRBJ2-3
abundance: NA

CDR3nt: TGTGCCAGCAGCGGGGACGGGAACTATGGCTACACCTTC
CDR3aa: CASSGDGNYGYTF
v_gene: TRBV7-2
d_gene: NA
j_gene: TRBJ1-2
abundance: NA

CDR3nt: TGCGCCAGCAGCGTCAGGGAGGGTGAGCAGTTCTTC
CDR3aa: CASSVREGEQFF
v_gene: TRBV5-1
d_gene: TRBD2
j_gene: TRBJ2-1
abundance: NA

CDR3nt: TGTGCCAGCAGTTACTCGAGTGGGGAAGTAAGCACTGAAGCTTTCTTT
CDR3aa: CASSYSSGEVSTEAFF
v_gene: TRBV6-5
d_gene: NA
j_gene: TRBJ1-1
abundance: NA

CDR3nt: TGTGCCAGCAGGCTAACTAGCGGGGAGCAGTACTTC
CDR3aa: CASRLTSGEQYF
v_gene: TRBV11-2
d_gene: TRBD2
j_gene: TRBJ2-7
abundance: NA

CDR3nt: TGTGCCAGCAGCGTAGAAGGGGAGGCCACTGAAGCTTTCTTT
CDR3aa: CASSVEGEATEAFF
v_gene: TRBV9
d_gene: NA
j_gene: TRBJ1-1
abundance: NA

CDR3nt: TGTGCCAGCGGGACAGATACGCAGTATTTT
CDR3aa: CASGTDTQYF
v_gene: TRBV27
d_gene: NA
j_gene: TRBJ2-3
abundance: NA

CDR3nt: TGCGCCAGCAGTCAATTTAAAGCCCAGGGTACCGGGGAGCTGTTTTTT
CDR3aa: CASSQFKAQGTGELFF
v_gene: TRBV23-1
d_gene: NA
j_gene: TRBJ2-2
abundance: NA

CDR3nt: TGTGCCAGCAGTTTCGGATCGGGCACTGAAGCTTTCTTT
CDR3aa: CASSFGSGTEAFF
v_gene: TRBV27
d_gene: NA
j_gene: TRBJ1-1
abundance: NA

CDR3nt: TGTGCCAGCAGCGTAGGTCAGCAGCAAAACTATGGCTACACCTTC
CDR3aa: CASSVGQQQNYGYTF
v_gene: TRBV9
d_gene: NA
j_gene: TRBJ1-2
abundance: NA

CDR3nt: TGTGCCAGCAGTTATCCGGACAGGGGACCCTACGAGCAGTACTTC
CDR3aa: CASSYPDRGPYEQYF
v_gene: TRBV6-5
d_gene: TRBD1
j_gene: TRBJ2-7
abundance: NA

CDR3nt: TGTGCCAGCAGCCAAGTTCACTACGAGCAGTACTTC
CDR3aa: CASSQVHYEQYF
v_gene: TRBV14
d_gene: NA
j_gene: TRBJ2-7
abundance: NA

CDR3nt: TGTGCCAGTAGTTTCGGGACAGGGGATGGAGATGAGCAGTTCTTC
CDR3aa: CASSFGTGDGDEQFF
v_gene: TRBV19
d_gene: TRBD1
j_gene: TRBJ2-1
abundance: NA

CDR3nt: TGCGCCAGCAGCCAAGGCCTGGGAATATACACTGAAGCTTTCTTT
CDR3aa: CASSQGLGIYTEAFF
v_gene: TRBV4-1
d_gene: NA
j_gene: TRBJ1-1
abundance: NA

CDR3nt: TGTGCCAGCAGCTTAAATTGGGCAGGGGCGTCCCTTAATGAAAAACTGTTTTTT
CDR3aa: CASSLNWAGASLNEKLFF
v_gene: TRBV11-2
d_gene: NA
j_gene: TRBJ1-4
abundance: NA

CDR3nt: TGTGCCATCAGGGCTCCGGGACAGGGGCTTGACGAGCAGTACTTC
CDR3aa: CAIRAPGQGLDEQYF
v_gene: TRBV10-3
d_gene: TRBD1
j_gene: TRBJ2-7
abundance: NA

CDR3nt: TGTGCCAGCAGTTTTACCGGGCGAGAGCAGTACTTC
CDR3aa: CASSFTGREQYF
v_gene: TRBV27
d_gene: NA
j_gene: TRBJ2-7
abundance: NA

CDR3nt: TGTGCCAGCAGCTTAGAACCCAGGGGAGGGGCAGATACGCAGTATTTT
CDR3aa: CASSLEPRGGADTQYF
v_gene: TRBV11-2
d_gene: NA
j_gene: TRBJ2-3
abundance: NA

CDR3nt: TGCGCCAGCAGTGCTATACTCTACGAGCAGTACTTC
CDR3aa: CASSAILYEQYF
v_gene: TRBV10-2
d_gene: NA
j_gene: TRBJ2-7
abundance: NA

CDR3nt: TGTGCCTCCACCACCTTAGAAGTTCGGGACAAGCCCTACGAGCAGTACTTC
CDR3aa: CASTTLEVRDKPYEQYF
v_gene: TRBV28
d_gene: NA
j_gene: TRBJ2-7
abundance: NA

CDR3nt: TGTGCCAGCAGCCAGATTCTTGCAGGGGGTAGCACAGATACGCAGTATTTT
CDR3aa: CASSQILAGGSTDTQYF
v_gene: TRBV7-9
d_gene: TRBD1
j_gene: TRBJ2-3
abundance: NA

CDR3nt: TGCGCCAGCAGCTCCGAAGGGTCTCTTGATGAGACCCAGTACTTC
CDR3aa: CASSSEGSLDETQYF
v_gene: TRBV5-1
d_gene: NA
j_gene: TRBJ2-5
abundance: NA

CDR3nt: TGCGCCAGCAGCTTCGACGGTAGCAATCAGCCCCAGCATTTT
CDR3aa: CASSFDGSNQPQHF
v_gene: TRBV5-1
d_gene: NA
j_gene: TRBJ1-5
abundance: NA

CDR3nt: TGTGTGGCACATAGCGGAGCCTCTAATGAAAAACTGTTTTTT
CDR3aa: CVAHSGASNEKLFF
v_gene: TRBV2
d_gene: NA
j_gene: TRBJ1-4
abundance: NA

CDR3nt: TGTGCCAGCAGCTCCCCAGAGAACACTGAAGCTTTCTTT
CDR3aa: CASSSPENTEAFF
v_gene: TRBV7-9
d_gene: NA
j_gene: TRBJ1-1
abundance: once

CDR3nt: TGTGCCAGCAGTGTCGGACCGCGAGCCAAAAACATTCAGTACTTC
CDR3aa: CASSVGPRAKNIQYF
v_gene: TRBV2
d_gene: NA
j_gene: TRBJ2-4
abundance: once

CDR3nt: TGTGCCAGCAGCCCTGTTCCGGGGCCGAAGGCTTTCTTT
CDR3aa: CASSPVPGPKAFF
v_gene: TRBV28
d_gene: NA
j_gene: TRBJ1-1
abundance: once

CDR3nt: TGTGCCAGTAGTCCAGGGGGAAACACCATATATTTT
CDR3aa: CASSPGGNTIYF
v_gene: TRBV19
d_gene: NA
j_gene: TRBJ1-3
abundance: NA

CDR3nt: TGTGCCAGCAGTCCTCATGACAGGTCCTACGAGCAGTACTTC
CDR3aa: CASSPHDRSYEQYF
v_gene: TRBV27
d_gene: NA
j_gene: TRBJ2-7
abundance: NA

CDR3nt: TGTGCCAGCAGTTTAGGTGGCTGGGGTCAGCCCCAGCATTTT
CDR3aa: CASSLGGWGQPQHF
v_gene: TRBV6-5
d_gene: NA
j_gene: TRBJ1-5
abundance: NA

CDR3nt: TGTGCCAGCAGCTGGGGGGCGGGCACAGATACGCAGTATTTT
CDR3aa: CASSWGAGTDTQYF
v_gene: TRBV7-6
d_gene: NA
j_gene: TRBJ2-3
abundance: NA

CDR3nt: TGTGCCAGCAGTTTCGACCCGACAGGGACGGAAAACATTCAGTACTTC
CDR3aa: CASSFDPTGTENIQYF
v_gene: TRBV6-6
d_gene: TRBD1
j_gene: TRBJ2-4
abundance: NA

CDR3nt: TGCAGCGTTGAATATCTTCTTAGGGCAGTCCAAGAGACCCAGTACTTC
CDR3aa: CSVEYLLRAVQETQYF
v_gene: TRBV29-1
d_gene: NA
j_gene: TRBJ2-5
abundance: once

CDR3nt: TGTGCCAGCAGCTTGGCTTGGGGGGGCCAAGAGACCCAGTACTTC
CDR3aa: CASSLAWGGQETQYF
v_gene: TRBV5-6
d_gene: TRBD2
j_gene: TRBJ2-5
abundance: NA

CDR3nt: TGTGCCAGCAGCTTAGATGGGTTGGGCGAGCAGTACTTC
CDR3aa: CASSLDGLGEQYF
v_gene: TRBV7-9
d_gene: NA
j_gene: TRBJ2-7
abundance: NA

CDR3nt: TGTGCCAGCAGCCAATATACAGGGAATTTGGACGAGCAGTACTTC
CDR3aa: CASSQYTGNLDEQYF
v_gene: TRBV7-9
d_gene: NA
j_gene: TRBJ2-7
abundance: NA

CDR3nt: TGCGCCAGCAGCCAAGATCCCGGGGCCGACTATGGCTACACCTTC
CDR3aa: CASSQDPGADYGYTF
v_gene: TRBV4-3
d_gene: NA
j_gene: TRBJ1-2
abundance: NA

CDR3nt: TGTGCCAGCAGTCTCGGGACAGGGGCCTACGAGCAGTACTTC
CDR3aa: CASSLGTGAYEQYF
v_gene: TRBV27
d_gene: TRBD1
j_gene: TRBJ2-7
abundance: NA

CDR3nt: TGTGCCTGGAGTGCGCCCCGACACAGTGGTTTAAGGGGTTCTGTTCCTGAAGCTTTCTTT
CDR3aa: CAWSAPRHSGLRGSVPEAFF
v_gene: TRBV30
d_gene: NA
j_gene: TRBJ1-1
abundance: NA